These 22 T cell receptor beta chains came from one sample sequenced in a study of T cell changes during pregnancy in multiple sclerosis. Assay: immunoSEQ multiplex PCR; the TCRdb copy retains only in-frame clones and omits some. The sample consists of 70,000 to 80,000 clones, just under 95% of them appearing once. The sample was peripheral blood, taken after pregnancy. The origin of the receptors is a female donor in good health, enrolled as a control in a pregnancy study.

The chain links TRBV6-1 to TRBJ2-3; TRBD2 matches at 11 bases. The CDR3 contains 17 residues. The V and J ends lost 0 bases and 3 bases, in that order; junction bases with no gene match: 5. The V gene's germline CDR1 is MNHNS and CDR2 SASEGT. The DNA for the CDR3 is TGTGCCAGCAGTGAAGCTAGCGGGGGGGCGGGAACAGATACGCAGTATTTT. Amino acid sequence: CASSEASGGAGTDTQYF.

The rearrangement links TRBV28 to TRBJ2-7; 12 bases match TRBD2. The CDR3 loop spans 16 amino acids. Germline lookup yields CDR1 MDHEN and CDR2 SYDVKM. The V and J ends lost 5 bases and 3 bases, in that order; junction bases with no gene match: 8. CDR3 in amino acids: CASSNPLAGGLYEQYF. CDR3 sequence (DNA): TGTGCCAGCAGTAACCCCCTAGCGGGAGGGCTCTACGAGCAGTACTTC.

The table lists this clone with a count of one. The junction does not match germline at one end; this may be a read error. CDR3 amino acids: CASSFDTSLLF. DNA for the CDR3: TGTGCCAGCAGTTTTGACACGAGCCTACTTTTT. The chain links TRBV28 to TRBJ2-2; D is uncertain. The CDR3 spans 11 residues. Germline values: CDR1 MDHEN, CDR2 SYDVKM. Complete variable domain (other parts from reference TRBV28 and TRBJ2-2): DVKVTQSSRYLVKRTGEKVFLECVQDMDHENMFWYRQDPGLGLRLIYFSYDVKMKEKGDIPEGYSVSREKKERFSLILESASTNQTSMYLCASSFDTSLLFGEGSRLTVL.

The J gene is TRBJ2-7, the V gene TRBV7-3; 14 positions match TRBD2. V dropped 2 bases and J dropped 7; count of bases not matched to a gene: 7. This CDR3 contains 16 residues. In germline, CDR1 is SGHTA, CDR2 FQGTGA. The CDR3 spells CASSLLPGLAGEEQYF. The CDR3 DNA reads as TGTGCCAGCAGCTTACTTCCGGGACTAGCGGGAGAGGAGCAGTACTTC.

Only one count was recorded for this clone. The rearrangement uses TRBV4-3 and TRBJ2-5; 11 nucleotides line up with TRBD2. The germline V gene encodes CDR1 LGHNA and CDR2 YSLEER. The CDR3 length is 15 residues. After removal of 5 bases from V and 5 bases from J, the junction contained 7 bases not matched to a gene. In DNA, the CDR3 is TGCGCCAGCAGCAAACTAGCGGGGGAGGCGGAGACCCAGTACTTC. This gives the protein CASSKLAGEAETQYF.

This chain uses TRBV7-2 with TRBJ1-2; maybe TRBD1 (6 bases). CDR1 and CDR2 (germline): SGHTA, FQGNSA. V was clipped by 5 bases and J by 2 bases, with 21 bases between them. The CDR3 covers 17 residues. The CDR3, as DNA: TGTGCCAGCAGCCTTACCCACTTGGGGGCAGGGAACTATGGCTACACCTTC. Its protein is CASSLTHLGAGNYGYTF.

This chain uses TRBV18 with TRBJ2-5; 9 nucleotides match TRBD2. This CDR3 has 16 residues. Trimming at V came to 2 bases and at J to 4 bases, leaving 8 bases not matched to a gene. Per the germline V gene, CDR1 is KGHSH and CDR2 is LQKENI. The CDR3 DNA reads TGTGCCAGCTCACCAGCGGCGGGGGGGTTTGGAGAGACCCAGTACTTC. It translates to CASSPAAGGFGETQYF.

This clone appeared a single time. V gene TRBV6-5 combines with J gene TRBJ2-7; 9 bases are shared with TRBD2. From germline, CDR1 is MNHEY and CDR2 SVGAGI. CDR3 length equals 15 residues. V trimming: 6 bases; J trimming: 0 bases; junction bases outside the gene matches: 6. This CDR3 is CASSRAGGSSYEQYF. CDR3 sequence (DNA): TGTGCCAGCAGCCGGGCGGGGGGGAGCTCCTACGAGCAGTACTTC.

The chain carries TRBV5-1 and TRBJ2-7, with 12 bases identical to TRBD1. The V and J ends lost 7 bases and 4 bases, in that order; junction bases with no gene match: 3. CDR1 SGHRS and CDR2 YFSETQ come from the germline V gene. The CDR3 extends over 13 amino acids. CDR3 bases: TGCGCCAGCGGGACAGGGGGCTTGTACGAGCAGTACTTC. It specifies CASGTGGLYEQYF.

The rearrangement joins TRBV4-3 to TRBJ2-1; maybe TRBD2 (5 bases). Germline loops: CDR1 LGHNA, CDR2 YSLEER. The CDR3 sequence is 15 residues long. The germline V and J ends were trimmed by 1 base and 5 bases, with 12 bases remaining between them. The CDR3, as DNA: TGCGCCAGCAGCCAAGGAACCGGACTGAACAATGAGCAGTTCTTC. Residues: CASSQGTGLNNEQFF.

V usage is TRBV6-4 and J usage is TRBJ1-3; D ambiguous. The V end was cut by 5 bases, the J end by 2 bases, with 13 bases between. The CDR3 loop spans 15 amino acids. Germline assignment: CDR1 MRHNA and CDR2 SNTAGT. The chain's CDR3 is CASSYPEGTGNTIYF. The CDR3 DNA reads as TGTGCCAGCAGTTACCCAGAGGGTACTGGAAACACCATATATTTT.

This clone showed up just once. The chain recombines TRBV7-2 with TRBJ2-2, with D maybe TRBD2 (6 bases). The CDR3 has 15 amino acids. Trimming took 1 base from V and 4 from J, leaving 10 bases between them. The germline V gene has CDR1 SGHTA and CDR2 FQGNSA. Here the CDR3 reads CASSLELASTGELFF. In DNA, the CDR3 is TGTGCCAGCAGCTTAGAACTAGCTAGCACCGGGGAGCTGTTTTTT.

Here the CDR3 DNA reads TGTGCCAGCAGCTCCCGGGGGGAGACCCAGTACTTC. Protein product: CASSSRGETQYF. This rearrangement joins TRBV7-9 to TRBJ2-5; possibly TRBD2 for D (6 bases). The CDR3 sequence is 12 residues long. CDR1 is SEHNR, CDR2 FQNEAQ, per germline (reference sequence). The V gene lost 4 bases and the J gene lost 5 bases, with 8 bases spanning the gap.

This chain links TRBV5-4 with TRBJ1-2; TRBD1 matches 8 bases. Trimming cost V 1 base and J 2 bases; bases outside gene matches: 4. Germline V lookup: CDR1 SGHNT, CDR2 YYREEE (reference sequence). The CDR3 loop spans 15 amino acids. The CDR3 protein is CASSLYRGGNYGYTF. For the CDR3, the DNA is TGTGCCAGCAGCTTGTACAGGGGGGGAAACTATGGCTACACCTTC.

The CDR3 spells CASSLAESADTQYF. In DNA, the CDR3 is TGTGCCAGCAGCTTAGCGGAGTCCGCAGATACGCAGTATTTT. The chain couples TRBV7-2 to TRBJ2-3; D gene uncertain. CDR1 and CDR2 (germline): SGHTA, FQGNSA. Trimming removed 0 bases at V and 4 bases at J, with 8 bases between. This CDR3 comprises 14 residues.

The chain combines TRBV6-5 with TRBJ1-1; D perhaps matches TRBD1 (5 bases). The ends were cut back, 7 bases at V and 6 bases at J, with 18 bases in the middle. Looked up from germline, CDR1 is MNHEY and CDR2 is SVGAGI. The CDR3 has 14 amino acids. This CDR3 is CASTYQGRVAEAFF. The CDR3 bases are TGTGCCAGCACCTACCAGGGAAGGGTCGCTGAAGCTTTCTTT.

This sequence joins TRBV28 and TRBJ2-2; D not resolved. V shed 5 bases and J shed 1 base, with 11 bases lying between them. The germline gives CDR1 MDHEN, CDR2 SYDVKM. The CDR3 is made up of 15 amino acids. DNA of the CDR3: TGTGCCAGCAGTCCCTTAGTTTGGAACACCGGGGAGCTGTTTTTT. Residues: CASSPLVWNTGELFF.

The rearrangement links TRBV18 to TRBJ2-1; TRBD2 aligns across 14 bases. The CDR3 covers 18 residues. Germline V lookup: CDR1 KGHSH, CDR2 LQKENI. V shed 3 bases and J 4 bases; nucleotides not matched to a gene: 8. CDR3 in DNA: TGTGCCAGCTCACCCCCGGGACTAGCGGGGGCCACATACAATGAGCAGTTCTTC. Protein product: CASSPPGLAGATYNEQFF.

The chain uses TRBV29-1 and TRBJ2-7, with 7 bases identical to TRBD2. V was clipped by 3 bases and J by 2 bases; unmatched bases: 7. From germline, CDR1 is SQVTM and CDR2 ANQGSEA. The CDR3 has 14 amino acids. The CDR3 spells CSVEGGGDTYEQYF. CDR3 coding DNA: TGCAGCGTTGAGGGGGGGGGTGACACCTACGAGCAGTACTTC.

V usage is TRBV5-1 and J usage is TRBJ1-1; 8 bases align to TRBD1. The junction had 6 bases not matched to a gene; V was cut back by 0 bases and J by 11 bases. The CDR3 loop spans 13 amino acids. Per germline, CDR1 SGHRS and CDR2 YFSETQ. The CDR3 region is CASSLDLDREAFF. The CDR3 region has the DNA TGCGCCAGCAGCTTGGACCTGGACAGGGAGGCTTTCTTT.

This clone was recorded a few times. The chain combines TRBV5-1 with TRBJ1-6; 8 nucleotides line up with TRBD1. Germline V gives CDR1 SGHRS, CDR2 YFSETQ. Germline trimming cut 4 bases from V and 9 bases from J; bases unmatched to any gene: 3. The CDR3 sequence is 13 residues long. The CDR3 loop is CASSAGTGSPLHF. The DNA for the CDR3 is TGCGCCAGCAGCGCTGGGACAGGTTCACCCCTCCACTTT.

V and J are TRBV28 and TRBJ2-7; unclear D gene. The length of the CDR3 is 14 residues. V gave up 7 bases and J gave up 1 base, with 14 bases separating them. CDR1 and CDR2 from the germline V gene are MDHEN and SYDVKM. CDR3 nucleotides: TGTGCCAGCACCCCAGGTCGGTTTTCCTACGAGCAGTACTTC. As protein: CASTPGRFSYEQYF.